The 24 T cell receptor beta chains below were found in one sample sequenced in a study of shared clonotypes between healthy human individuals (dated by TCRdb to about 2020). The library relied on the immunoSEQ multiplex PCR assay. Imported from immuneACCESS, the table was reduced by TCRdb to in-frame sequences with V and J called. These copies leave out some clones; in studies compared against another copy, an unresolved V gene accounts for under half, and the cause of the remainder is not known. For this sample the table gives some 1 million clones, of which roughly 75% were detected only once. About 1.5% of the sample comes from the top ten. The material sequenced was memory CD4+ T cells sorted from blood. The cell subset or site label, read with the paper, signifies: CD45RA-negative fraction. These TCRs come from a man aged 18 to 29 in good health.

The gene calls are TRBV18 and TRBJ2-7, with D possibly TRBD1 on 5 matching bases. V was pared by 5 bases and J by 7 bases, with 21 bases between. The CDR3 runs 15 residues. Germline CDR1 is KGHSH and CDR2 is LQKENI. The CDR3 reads CASSSDIPGVGEQYF. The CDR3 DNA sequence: TGTGCCAGCTCATCGGACATTCCTGGGGTCGGGGAGCAGTACTTC.

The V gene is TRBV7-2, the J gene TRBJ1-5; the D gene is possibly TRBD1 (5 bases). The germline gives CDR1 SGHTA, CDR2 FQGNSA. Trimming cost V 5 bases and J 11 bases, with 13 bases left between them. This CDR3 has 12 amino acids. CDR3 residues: CASSPPGRAQHF. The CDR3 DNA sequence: TGTGCCAGCAGCCCGCCAGGGAGGGCCCAGCATTTT.

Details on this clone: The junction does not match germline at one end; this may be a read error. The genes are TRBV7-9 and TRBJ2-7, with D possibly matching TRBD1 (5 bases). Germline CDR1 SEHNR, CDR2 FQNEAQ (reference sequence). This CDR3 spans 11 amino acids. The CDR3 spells CASSLSDKGDF. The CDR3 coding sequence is TGTGCCAGCAGCTTATCCGACAAAGGGGACTTC.

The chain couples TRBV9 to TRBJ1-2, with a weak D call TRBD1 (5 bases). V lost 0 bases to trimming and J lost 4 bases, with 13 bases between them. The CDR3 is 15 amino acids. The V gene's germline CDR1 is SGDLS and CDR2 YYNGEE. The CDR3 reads CASSVEARAGYGYTF. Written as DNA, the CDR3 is TGTGCCAGCAGCGTAGAGGCCAGGGCGGGCTATGGCTACACCTTC.

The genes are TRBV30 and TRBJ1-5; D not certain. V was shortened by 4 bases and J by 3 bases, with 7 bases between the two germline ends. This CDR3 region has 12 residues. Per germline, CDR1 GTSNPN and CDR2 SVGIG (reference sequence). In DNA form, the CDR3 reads TGTGCCTGGAACACAAACAATCAGCCCCAGCATTTT. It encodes CAWNTNNQPQHF.

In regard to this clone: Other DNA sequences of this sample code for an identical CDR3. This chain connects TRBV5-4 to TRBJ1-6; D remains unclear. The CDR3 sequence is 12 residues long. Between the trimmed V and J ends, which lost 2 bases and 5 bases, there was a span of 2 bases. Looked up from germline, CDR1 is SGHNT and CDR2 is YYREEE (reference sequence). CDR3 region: CASSLDNSPLHF. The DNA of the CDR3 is TGTGCCAGCAGCTTAGATAATTCACCCCTCCACTTT.

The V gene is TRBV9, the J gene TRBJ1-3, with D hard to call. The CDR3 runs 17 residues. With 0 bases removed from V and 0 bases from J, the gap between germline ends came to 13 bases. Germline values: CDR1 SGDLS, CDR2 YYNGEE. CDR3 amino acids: CASSVVGGKDSGNTIYF. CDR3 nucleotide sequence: TGTGCCAGCAGCGTAGTGGGAGGGAAAGACTCTGGAAACACCATATATTTT.

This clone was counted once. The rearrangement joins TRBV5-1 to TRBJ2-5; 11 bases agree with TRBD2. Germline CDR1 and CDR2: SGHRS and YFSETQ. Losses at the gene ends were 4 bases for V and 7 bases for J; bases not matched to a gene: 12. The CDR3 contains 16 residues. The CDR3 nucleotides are TGCGCCAGCAGCATGGCCGGGACTAGCGGTTTCGGGACCCAGTACTTC. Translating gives CASSMAGTSGFGTQYF. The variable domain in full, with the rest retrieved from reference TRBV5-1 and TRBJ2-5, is KAGVTQTPRYLIKTRGQQVTLSCSPISGHRSVSWYQQTPGQGLQFLFEYFSETQRNKGNFPGRFSGRQFSNSRSEMNVSTLELGDSALYLCASSMAGTSGFGTQYFGPGTRLLVL.

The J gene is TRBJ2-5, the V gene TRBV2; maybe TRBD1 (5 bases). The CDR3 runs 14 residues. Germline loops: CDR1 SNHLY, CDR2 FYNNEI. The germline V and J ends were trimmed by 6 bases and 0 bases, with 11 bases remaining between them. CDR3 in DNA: TGTGCCAGCAGGGTCGGACAAAACCAAGAGACCCAGTACTTC. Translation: CASRVGQNQETQYF.

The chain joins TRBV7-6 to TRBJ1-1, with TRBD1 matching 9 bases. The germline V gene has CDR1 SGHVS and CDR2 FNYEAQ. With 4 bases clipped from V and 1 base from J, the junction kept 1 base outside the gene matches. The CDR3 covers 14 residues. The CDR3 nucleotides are TGTGCCAGCAGCTCGGGACAGGGGAACACTGAAGCTTTCTTT. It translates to CASSSGQGNTEAFF. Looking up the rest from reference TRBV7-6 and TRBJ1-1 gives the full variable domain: GAGVSQSPRYKVTKRGQDVALRCDPISGHVSLYWYRQALGQGPEFLTYFNYEAQQDKSGLPNDRFSAERPEGSISTLTIQRTEQRDSAMYRCASSSGQGNTEAFFGQGTRLTVV.

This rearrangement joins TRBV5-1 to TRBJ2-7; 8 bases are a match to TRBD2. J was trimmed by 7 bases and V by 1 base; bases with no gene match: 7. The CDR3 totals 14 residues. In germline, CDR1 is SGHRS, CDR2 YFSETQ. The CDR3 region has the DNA TGCGCCAGCAGCTTGACTAGCGGCCCTATAGAGCAGTACTTC. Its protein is CASSLTSGPIEQYF.

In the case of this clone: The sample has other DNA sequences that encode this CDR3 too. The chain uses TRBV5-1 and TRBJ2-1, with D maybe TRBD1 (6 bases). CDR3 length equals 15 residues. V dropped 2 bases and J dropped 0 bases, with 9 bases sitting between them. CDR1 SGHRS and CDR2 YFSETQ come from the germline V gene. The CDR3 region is CASSFQGSSYNEQFF. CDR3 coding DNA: TGCGCCAGCAGCTTCCAGGGGTCCTCCTACAATGAGCAGTTCTTC. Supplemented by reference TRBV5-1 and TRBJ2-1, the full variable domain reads KAGVTQTPRYLIKTRGQQVTLSCSPISGHRSVSWYQQTPGQGLQFLFEYFSETQRNKGNFPGRFSGRQFSNSRSEMNVSTLELGDSALYLCASSFQGSSYNEQFFGPGTRLTVL.

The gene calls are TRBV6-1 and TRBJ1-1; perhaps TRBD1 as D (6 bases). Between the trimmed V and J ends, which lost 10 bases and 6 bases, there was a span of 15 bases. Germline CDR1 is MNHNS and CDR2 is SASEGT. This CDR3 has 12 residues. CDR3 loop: CAIGGRLAEAFF. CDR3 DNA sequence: TGTGCCATCGGGGGCAGACTCGCTGAAGCTTTCTTT.

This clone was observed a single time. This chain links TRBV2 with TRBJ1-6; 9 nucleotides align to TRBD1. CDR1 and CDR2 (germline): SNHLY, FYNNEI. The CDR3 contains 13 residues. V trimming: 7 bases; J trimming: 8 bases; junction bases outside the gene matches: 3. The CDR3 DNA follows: TGTGCCAGCACCCGGACAGGGGATTCACCCCTCCACTTT. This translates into CASTRTGDSPLHF.

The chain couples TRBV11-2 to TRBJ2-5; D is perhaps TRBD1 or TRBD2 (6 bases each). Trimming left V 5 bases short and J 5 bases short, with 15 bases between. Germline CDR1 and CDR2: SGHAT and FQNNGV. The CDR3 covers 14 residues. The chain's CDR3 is CASSATLGGETQYF. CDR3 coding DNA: TGTGCCAGCAGCGCAACTCTAGGGGGGGAGACCCAGTACTTC.

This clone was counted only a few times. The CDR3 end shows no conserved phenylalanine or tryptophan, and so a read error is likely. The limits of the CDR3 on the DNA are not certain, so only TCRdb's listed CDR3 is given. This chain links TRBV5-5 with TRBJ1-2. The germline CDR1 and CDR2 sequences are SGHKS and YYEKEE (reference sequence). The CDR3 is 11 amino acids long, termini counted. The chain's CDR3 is CASTSRGLTRV.

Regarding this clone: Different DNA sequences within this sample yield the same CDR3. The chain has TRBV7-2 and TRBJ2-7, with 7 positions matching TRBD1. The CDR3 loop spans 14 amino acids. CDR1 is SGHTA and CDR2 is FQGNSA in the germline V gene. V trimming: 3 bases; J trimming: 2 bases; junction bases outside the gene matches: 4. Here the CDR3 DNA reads TGTGCCAGCAGCTTGACAGGGCCCGCCTACGAGCAGTACTTC. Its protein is CASSLTGPAYEQYF.

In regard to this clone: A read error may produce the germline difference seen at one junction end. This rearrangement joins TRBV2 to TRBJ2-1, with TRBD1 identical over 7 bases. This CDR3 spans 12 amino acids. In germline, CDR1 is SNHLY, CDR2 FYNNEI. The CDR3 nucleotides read TGTGCCAGCAGTGAAGCAGGGCAGGGGGTGATCTTC. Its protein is CASSEAGQGVIF.

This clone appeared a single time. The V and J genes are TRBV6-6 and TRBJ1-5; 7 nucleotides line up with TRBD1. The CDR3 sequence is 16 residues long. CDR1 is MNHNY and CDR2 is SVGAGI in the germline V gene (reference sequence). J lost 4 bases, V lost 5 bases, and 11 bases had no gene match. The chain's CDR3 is CASSGSGQVLNQPQHF. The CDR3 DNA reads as TGTGCCAGCAGTGGGTCCGGACAGGTTCTTAATCAGCCCCAGCATTTT.

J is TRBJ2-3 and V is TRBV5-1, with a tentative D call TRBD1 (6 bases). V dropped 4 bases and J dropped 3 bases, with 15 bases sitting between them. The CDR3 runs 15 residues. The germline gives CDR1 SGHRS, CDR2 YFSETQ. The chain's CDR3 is CASSHGATGTDTQYF. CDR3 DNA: TGCGCCAGCAGCCATGGGGCCACAGGGACAGATACGCAGTATTTT.

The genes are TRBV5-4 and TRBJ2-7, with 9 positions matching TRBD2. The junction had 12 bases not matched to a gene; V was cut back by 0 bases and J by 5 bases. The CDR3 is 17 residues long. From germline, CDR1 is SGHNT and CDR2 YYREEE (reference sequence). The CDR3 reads CASSLVGSGSHTNEQYF. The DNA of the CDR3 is TGTGCCAGCAGCTTGGTTGGTAGCGGGAGTCACACGAACGAGCAGTACTTC.

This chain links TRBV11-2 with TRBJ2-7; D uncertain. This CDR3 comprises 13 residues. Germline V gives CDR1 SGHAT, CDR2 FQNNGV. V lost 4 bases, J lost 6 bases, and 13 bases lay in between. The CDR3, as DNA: TGTGCCAGCAGCTCGGATCCTTTTTTCGAGCAGTACTTC. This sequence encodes CASSSDPFFEQYF.

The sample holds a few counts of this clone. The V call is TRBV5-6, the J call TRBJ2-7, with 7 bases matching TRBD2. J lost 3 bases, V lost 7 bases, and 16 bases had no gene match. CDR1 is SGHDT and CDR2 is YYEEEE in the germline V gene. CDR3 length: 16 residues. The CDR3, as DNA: TGTGCCAGCTCCCCCATGGGGGGGATGGCGGTCTACGAGCAGTACTTC. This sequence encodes CASSPMGGMAVYEQYF.

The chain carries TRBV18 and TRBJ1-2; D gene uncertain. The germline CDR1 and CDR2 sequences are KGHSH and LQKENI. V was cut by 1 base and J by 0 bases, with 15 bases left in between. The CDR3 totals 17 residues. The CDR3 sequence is CASSPLELGRSNYGYTF. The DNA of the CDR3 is TGTGCCAGCTCACCACTGGAATTGGGCAGGTCTAACTATGGCTACACCTTC.